This T cell receptor (beta chain) is drawn from a study of T cell responses to AZD1222 COVID-19 vaccine. Study findings and constraints: Donors were chiefly white British, with a greater number of females, and clonal diversity was perhaps underestimated.

Pooled in the analysis were second doses at about 4 or about 12 weeks. The CDR3 is 13 amino acids. Germline V gene data show CDR1 as WSHSY and CDR2 as SAAADI. The V gene lost 3 bases and the J gene lost 3 bases, with 8 bases spanning the gap. In regard to this clone: The antigen is unknown.

Sequenced by immunoSEQ multiplex PCR; TCRdb stores in-frame clones only, minus some. This sample has 80,000 to 100,000 clones; approximately 92% occur once, and the top ten carry more than 2%. V usage is TRBV10-2 and J usage is TRBJ1-2, with a weak D call TRBD1 (5 bases). Sequencing was performed on peripheral blood, taken 28 days after the second AZD1222 dose. The receptor comes from an adult who received the AZD1222 COVID-19 vaccine. CDR3 region: CASSEGGDYGYTF. The CDR3 coding sequence is TGCGCCAGCAGTGAAGGAGGGGACTATGGCTACACCTTC.